These 16 T cell receptor beta chains came from one sample sequenced in a study of cytomegalovirus exposure and HLA in healthy donors. The table came from immunoSEQ multiplex PCR; TCRdb's copy has only in-frame clones and leaves some out. Seen here are around 150,000 clones, approximately 80% observed once, and the top ten hold 25% to 30%. Input material: PBMCs. The receptors were gathered from a man aged 30-40 years in good health and CMV-seropositive.

The chain uses TRBV7-8 and TRBJ2-4, with 7 bases matching TRBD1. Germline assignment: CDR1 SGHVS and CDR2 FQNEAQ. The V segment lost 6 bases and the J segment 2 bases; nucleotides outside the gene matches: 7. The CDR3 totals 15 residues. DNA of the CDR3: TGTGCCAGCAGTACAGGGGCCGATTCCAAAAACATTCAGTACTTC. Encoded protein: CASSTGADSKNIQYF.

Here the CDR3 reads CASSSRELSPLHF. The DNA for the CDR3 is TGTGCCAGCAGCTCCCGGGAGCTTTCACCCCTCCACTTT. The chain uses TRBV11-2 and TRBJ1-6; no firm D call. Trimming stripped 4 bases from V and 9 bases from J, with 10 bases between. Germline CDR1 reads SGHAT; CDR2 reads FQNNGV. CDR3 size: 13 residues.

This clone appeared a single time. The J gene is TRBJ2-7, the V gene TRBV5-1; a possible D gene is TRBD1 (6 bases). Germline loops: CDR1 SGHRS, CDR2 YFSETQ. Trimming removed 4 bases from V and 0 bases from J, with 17 bases in between. The CDR3 spans 16 residues. The CDR3 loop reads CASSESGDRLSYEQYF. CDR3 coding DNA: TGCGCCAGCAGCGAATCCGGCGACAGGCTCTCCTACGAGCAGTACTTC.

In its sample, this clone was seen a few times. The chain uses TRBV6-5 and TRBJ1-2; 7 bases are a match to TRBD1. Germline V gene data show CDR1 as MNHEY and CDR2 as SVGAGI. Trimming removed 7 bases from V and 7 bases from J; junction bases left unmatched: 12. The CDR3 is 14 amino acids. The DNA for the CDR3 is TGTGCCAGCACCAGACAGGGTCTATCGGGTGGCTACACCTTC. Residues: CASTRQGLSGGYTF.

The chain couples TRBV7-2 to TRBJ1-1; D is undetermined. The CDR3 runs 14 residues. V was shortened by 5 bases and J by 2 bases, with 12 bases between the two germline ends. The V gene's germline CDR1 is SGHTA and CDR2 FQGNSA. This CDR3 is CASSVDPLNTEAFF. CDR3 in DNA: TGTGCCAGCAGCGTAGACCCCCTAAACACTGAAGCTTTCTTT.

Only one count was recorded for this clone. This chain joins TRBV9 and TRBJ1-1, with D possibly being TRBD1 (5 bases). The CDR3 totals 14 residues. Germline V lookup: CDR1 SGDLS, CDR2 YYNGEE. V was cut by 4 bases and J by 1 base, with 11 bases left in between. This chain's CDR3 is CASSSGGKNTEAFF. As DNA, the CDR3 is TGTGCCAGCAGCTCTGGGGGGAAGAACACTGAAGCTTTCTTT.

V usage is TRBV29-1 and J usage is TRBJ1-1; D might be TRBD1 (6 bases). Germline V gives CDR1 SQVTM, CDR2 ANQGSEA. V lost 6 bases and J 4 bases, leaving 15 bases between the germline ends. The CDR3 is 13 amino acids. In DNA, the CDR3 is TGCAGCGTGAGCATAGGGGGGGCCACTGAAGCTTTCTTT. It specifies CSVSIGGATEAFF.

The rearrangement uses TRBV29-1 and TRBJ2-1, with D tentatively TRBD1 (6 bases). The CDR3 loop spans 12 amino acids. Germline lookup yields CDR1 SQVTM and CDR2 ANQGSEA. V lost 4 bases, J lost 7 bases, and 11 bases lay in between. The CDR3 is CSVGWGPNEQFF. CDR3 in DNA: TGCAGCGTTGGGTGGGGGCCGAATGAGCAGTTCTTC.

In this sample, this clone turned up a few times. V usage is TRBV5-4 and J usage is TRBJ2-7, with 8 bases matching TRBD2. There are 16 residues in the CDR3. Germline-derived CDR1 and CDR2 are SGHNT and YYREEE (reference sequence). With 4 bases clipped from V and 3 bases from J, the junction kept 12 bases outside the gene matches. The chain's CDR3 is CASSLRRREVDYEQYF. Written as DNA, the CDR3 is TGTGCCAGCAGCCTCCGGAGGCGGGAGGTCGACTACGAGCAGTACTTC.

This clone came up a few times. The J gene is TRBJ2-1, the V gene TRBV7-2, with TRBD2 matching 7 bases. Trimming at V came to 4 bases and at J to 9 bases, leaving 6 bases not matched to a gene. Per the germline V gene, CDR1 is SGHTA and CDR2 is FQGNSA. The CDR3 covers 13 residues. CDR3 loop: CASSSGGSGEQFF. CDR3 coding DNA: TGTGCCAGCAGCTCCGGCGGGAGCGGTGAGCAGTTCTTC.

The V gene is TRBV30, the J gene TRBJ1-2; D gene ambiguous. V was cut by 0 bases and J by 0 bases, with 11 bases left in between. This CDR3 is 15 amino acids long. Per the germline V gene, CDR1 is GTSNPN and CDR2 is SVGIG (reference sequence). The CDR3 loop is CAWSVLVGSNYGYTF. The CDR3 DNA reads as TGTGCCTGGAGTGTACTGGTCGGTTCTAACTATGGCTACACCTTC.

This rearrangement joins TRBV5-1 to TRBJ1-5; TRBD1 aligns across 7 bases. The V gene's germline CDR1 is SGHRS and CDR2 YFSETQ. The CDR3 spans 14 residues. The trim removed 4 bases at V and 7 bases at J, leaving 8 bases unmatched. The CDR3 DNA reads as TGCGCCAGCAGCACGACGACAGGGTTGCAGCCCCAGCATTTT. It codes for CASSTTTGLQPQHF.

The rearrangement joins TRBV9 to TRBJ1-2; possible D gene TRBD1, 6 bases. This CDR3 contains 18 residues. The germline V and J ends were trimmed by 3 bases and 5 bases, with 26 bases remaining between them. Germline V gives CDR1 SGDLS, CDR2 YYNGEE. As DNA, the CDR3 is TGTGCCAGCAGCGGGGACCCGGGACACACGGGAGGAGGGTATGGCTACACCTTC. It encodes CASSGDPGHTGGGYGYTF.

The V gene is TRBV28, the J gene TRBJ2-7; 9 positions match TRBD1. CDR1 MDHEN and CDR2 SYDVKM come from the germline V gene. Unmatched junction bases numbered 11, after V lost 8 bases and J lost 3 bases. CDR3 length equals 15 residues. The CDR3 DNA reads TGTGCCAGCCTATCTGGGACAGGGTCTATCTACGAGCAGTACTTC. Translating gives CASLSGTGSIYEQYF.

The chain employs TRBV7-6 and TRBJ2-3; the match to TRBD2 covers 8 bases. This CDR3 region has 16 residues. Per the germline V gene, CDR1 is SGHVS and CDR2 is FNYEAQ. Losses at the gene ends were 5 bases for V and 6 bases for J; bases not matched to a gene: 13. CDR3 residues: CASSPLRGGPGDTQYF. CDR3 nucleotide sequence: TGTGCCAGCAGCCCCTTACGGGGGGGCCCTGGCGATACGCAGTATTTT.

The chain recombines TRBV2 with TRBJ2-7, with D uncertain. With 7 bases removed from V and 2 bases from J, the gap between germline ends came to 9 bases. CDR3 length equals 12 residues. Per germline, CDR1 SNHLY and CDR2 FYNNEI. The CDR3 nucleotides read TGTGCCAGCAAACAGTATACCTACGAGCAGTACTTC. Translated: CASKQYTYEQYF.